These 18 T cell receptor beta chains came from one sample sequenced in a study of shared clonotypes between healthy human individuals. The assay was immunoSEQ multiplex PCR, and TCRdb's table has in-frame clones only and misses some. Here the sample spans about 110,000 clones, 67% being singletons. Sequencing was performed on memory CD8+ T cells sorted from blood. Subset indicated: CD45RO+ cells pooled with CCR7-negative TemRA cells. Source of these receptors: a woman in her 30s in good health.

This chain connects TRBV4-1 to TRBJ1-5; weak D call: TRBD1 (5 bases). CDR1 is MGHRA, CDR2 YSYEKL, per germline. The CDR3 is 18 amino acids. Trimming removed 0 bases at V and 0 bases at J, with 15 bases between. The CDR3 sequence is CASSQDFWGFYSNQPQHF. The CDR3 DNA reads TGCGCCAGCAGCCAAGATTTCTGGGGCTTTTATAGCAATCAGCCCCAGCATTTT.

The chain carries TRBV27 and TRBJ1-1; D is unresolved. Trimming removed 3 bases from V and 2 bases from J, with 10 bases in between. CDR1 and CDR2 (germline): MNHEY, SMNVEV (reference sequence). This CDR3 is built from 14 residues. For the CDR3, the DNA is TGTGCCAGCAGTTTCACCCTATCAAACACTGAAGCTTTCTTT. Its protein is CASSFTLSNTEAFF.

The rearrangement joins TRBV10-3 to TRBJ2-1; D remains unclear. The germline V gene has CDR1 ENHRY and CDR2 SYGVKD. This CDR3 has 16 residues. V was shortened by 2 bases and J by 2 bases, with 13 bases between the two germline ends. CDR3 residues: CAISEGVEDPYNEQFF. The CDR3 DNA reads TGTGCCATCAGTGAGGGGGTAGAGGATCCCTACAATGAGCAGTTCTTC.

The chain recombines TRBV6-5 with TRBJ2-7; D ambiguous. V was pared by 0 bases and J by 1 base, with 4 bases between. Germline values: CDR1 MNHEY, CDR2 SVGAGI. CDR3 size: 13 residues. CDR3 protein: CASSYSGSYEQYF. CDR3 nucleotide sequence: TGTGCCAGCAGTTACTCAGGGTCCTACGAGCAGTACTTC.

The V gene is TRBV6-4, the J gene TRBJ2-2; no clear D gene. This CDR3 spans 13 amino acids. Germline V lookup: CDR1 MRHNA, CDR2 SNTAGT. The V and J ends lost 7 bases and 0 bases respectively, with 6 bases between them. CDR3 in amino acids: CASTASNTGELFF. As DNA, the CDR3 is TGTGCCAGCACCGCTTCGAACACCGGGGAGCTGTTTTTT.

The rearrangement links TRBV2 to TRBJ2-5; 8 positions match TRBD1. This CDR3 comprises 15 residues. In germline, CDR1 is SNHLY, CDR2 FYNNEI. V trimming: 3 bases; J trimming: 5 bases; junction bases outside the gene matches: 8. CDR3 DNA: TGTGCCAGCAGTGAGTGGGGACAGGCCGCCGAGACCCAGTACTTC. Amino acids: CASSEWGQAAETQYF. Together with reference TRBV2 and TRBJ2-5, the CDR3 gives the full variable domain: EPEVTQTPSHQVTQMGQEVILRCVPISNHLYFYWYRQILGQKVEFLVSFYNNEISEKSEIFDDQFSVERPDGSNFTLKIRSTKLEDSAMYFCASSEWGQAAETQYFGPGTRLLVL.

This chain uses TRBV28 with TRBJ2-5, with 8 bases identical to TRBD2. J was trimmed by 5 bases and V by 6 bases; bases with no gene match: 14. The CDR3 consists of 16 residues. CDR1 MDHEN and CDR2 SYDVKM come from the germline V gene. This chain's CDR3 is CASREAEREYYETQYF. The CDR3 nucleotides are TGTGCCAGCAGAGAAGCGGAGCGGGAGTATTATGAGACCCAGTACTTC.

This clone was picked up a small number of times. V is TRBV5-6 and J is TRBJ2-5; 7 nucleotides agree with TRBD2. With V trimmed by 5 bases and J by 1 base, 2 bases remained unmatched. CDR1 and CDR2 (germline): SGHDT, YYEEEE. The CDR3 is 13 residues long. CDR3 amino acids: CASRAGSQETQYF. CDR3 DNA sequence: TGTGCCAGCAGAGCGGGATCCCAAGAGACCCAGTACTTC.

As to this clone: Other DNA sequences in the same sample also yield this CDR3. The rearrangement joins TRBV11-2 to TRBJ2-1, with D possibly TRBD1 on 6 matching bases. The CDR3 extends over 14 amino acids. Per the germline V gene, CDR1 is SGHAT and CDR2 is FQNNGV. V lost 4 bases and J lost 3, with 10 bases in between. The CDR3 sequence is CASSSGQGYNEQFF. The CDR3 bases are TGTGCCAGCAGCTCGGGACAAGGCTACAATGAGCAGTTCTTC. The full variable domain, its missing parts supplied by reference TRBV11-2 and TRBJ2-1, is EAGVAQSPRYKIIEKRQSVAFWCNPISGHATLYWYQQILGQGPKLLIQFQNNGVVDDSQLPKDRFSAERLKGVDSTLKIQPAKLEDSAVYLCASSSGQGYNEQFFGPGTRLTVL.

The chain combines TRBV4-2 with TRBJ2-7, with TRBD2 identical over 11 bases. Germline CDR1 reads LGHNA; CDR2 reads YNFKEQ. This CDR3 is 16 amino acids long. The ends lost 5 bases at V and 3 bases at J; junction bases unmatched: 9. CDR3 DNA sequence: TGTGCCAGCAGCGCCCCGGGACTAGCGGAGGACTACGAGCAGTACTTC. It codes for CASSAPGLAEDYEQYF.

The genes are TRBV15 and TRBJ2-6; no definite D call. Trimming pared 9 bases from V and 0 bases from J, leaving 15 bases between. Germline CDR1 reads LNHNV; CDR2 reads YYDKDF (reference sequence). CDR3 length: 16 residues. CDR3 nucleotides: TGTGCCACTGGGTCCAGTTTAAACTCTGGGGCCAACGTCCTGACTTTC. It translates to CATGSSLNSGANVLTF.

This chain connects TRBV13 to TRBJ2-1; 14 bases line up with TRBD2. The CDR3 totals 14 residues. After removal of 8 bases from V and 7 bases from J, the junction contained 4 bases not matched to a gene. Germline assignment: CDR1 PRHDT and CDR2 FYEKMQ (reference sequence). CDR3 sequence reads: CASRGLAGANEQFF. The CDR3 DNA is TGTGCCAGCCGGGGACTAGCGGGAGCAAATGAGCAGTTCTTC. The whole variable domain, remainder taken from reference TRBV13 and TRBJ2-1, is AAGVIQSPRHLIKEKRETATLKCYPIPRHDTVYWYQQGPGQDPQFLISFYEKMQSDKGSIPDRFSAQQFSDYHSELNMSSLELGDSALYFCASRGLAGANEQFFGPGTRLTVL.

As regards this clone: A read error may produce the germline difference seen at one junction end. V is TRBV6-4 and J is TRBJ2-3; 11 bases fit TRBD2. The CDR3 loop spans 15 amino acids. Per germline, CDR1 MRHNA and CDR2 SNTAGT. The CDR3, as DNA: TGTGCCAGCAGACTACTAGCGGGAGACACAGTTACGCAGTATTTT. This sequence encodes CASRLLAGDTVTQYF.

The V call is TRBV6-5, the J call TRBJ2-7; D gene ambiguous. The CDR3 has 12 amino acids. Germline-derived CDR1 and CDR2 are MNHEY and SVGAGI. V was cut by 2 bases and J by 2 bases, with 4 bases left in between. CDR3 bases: TGTGCCAGCAGTTACCTCCCCTACGAGCAGTACTTC. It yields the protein CASSYLPYEQYF.

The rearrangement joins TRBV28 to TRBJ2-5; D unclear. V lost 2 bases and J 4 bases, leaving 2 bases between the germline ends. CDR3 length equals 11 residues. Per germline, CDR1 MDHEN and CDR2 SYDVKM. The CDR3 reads CASSLVETQYF. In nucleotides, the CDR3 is TGTGCCAGCAGTTTAGTAGAGACCCAGTACTTC.

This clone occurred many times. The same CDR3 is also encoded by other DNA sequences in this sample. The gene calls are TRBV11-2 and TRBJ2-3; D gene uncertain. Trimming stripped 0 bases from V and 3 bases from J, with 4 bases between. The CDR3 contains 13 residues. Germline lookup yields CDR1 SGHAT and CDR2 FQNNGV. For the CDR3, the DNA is TGTGCCAGCAGCTTAGAGGTAACAGATACGCAGTATTTT. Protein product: CASSLEVTDTQYF.

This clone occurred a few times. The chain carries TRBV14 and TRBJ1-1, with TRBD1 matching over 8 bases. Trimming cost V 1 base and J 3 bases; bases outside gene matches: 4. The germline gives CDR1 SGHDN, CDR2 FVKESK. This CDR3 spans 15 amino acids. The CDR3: CASSQAGGSYTEAFF. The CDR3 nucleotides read TGTGCCAGCAGCCAAGCAGGGGGCAGCTACACTGAAGCTTTCTTT.

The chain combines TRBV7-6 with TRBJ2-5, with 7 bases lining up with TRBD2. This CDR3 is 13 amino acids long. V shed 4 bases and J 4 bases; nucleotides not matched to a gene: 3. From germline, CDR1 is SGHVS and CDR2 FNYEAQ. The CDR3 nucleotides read TGTGCCAGCAGCTGGGCTAGCGGAGAGACCCAGTACTTC. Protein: CASSWASGETQYF.